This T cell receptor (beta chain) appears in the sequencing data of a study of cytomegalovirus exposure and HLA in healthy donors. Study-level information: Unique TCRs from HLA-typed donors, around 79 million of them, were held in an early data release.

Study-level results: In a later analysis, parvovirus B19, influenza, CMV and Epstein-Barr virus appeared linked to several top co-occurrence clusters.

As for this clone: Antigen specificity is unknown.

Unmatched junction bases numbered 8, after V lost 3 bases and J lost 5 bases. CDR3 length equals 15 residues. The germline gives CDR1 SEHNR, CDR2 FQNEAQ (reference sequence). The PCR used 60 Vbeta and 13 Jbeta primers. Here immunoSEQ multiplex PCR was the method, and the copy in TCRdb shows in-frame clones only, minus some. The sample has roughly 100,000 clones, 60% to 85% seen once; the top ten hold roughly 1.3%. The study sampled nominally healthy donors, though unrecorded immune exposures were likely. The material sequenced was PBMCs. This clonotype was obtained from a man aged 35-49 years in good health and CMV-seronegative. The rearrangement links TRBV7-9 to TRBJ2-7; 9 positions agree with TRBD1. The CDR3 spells CASSFSGQGTHEQYF. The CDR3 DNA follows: TGTGCCAGCAGCTTTTCGGGACAGGGCACCCACGAGCAGTACTTC.